The 21 T cell receptor beta chains given below trace back to one sample, sequenced in a study of regulatory T cells in long-lasting Graves disease. Sequencing libraries for TCR beta were prepared with iRepertoire HTBI primers and Arm-PCR of CDR3 regions. TCRdb re-called the multiplex PCR reads with MiXCR, one entry per CDR3 protein. The profile covers 350,000 to 500,000 distinct CDR3 sequences, with 14% appearing a single time and roughly 18% taken by the ten largest. The time point here: newly diagnosed GD, antithyroid drugs for less than 3 months. With RNA extracted from PBMCs as input, the TCR library was made. These data were also reused for a study on T cells in Graves' hyperthyroidism and ophthalmopathy.

Here the sequenced sample was peripheral blood mononuclear cells (PBMCs), taken at new diagnosis, from a patient treated with antithyroid drugs. These receptors were obtained from a woman aged 45-60 years with Graves disease.

Only a few counts were recorded for this clonotype. This may stem from a read error, because a much larger clone lies one nucleotide away. The V and J genes are TRBV28 and TRBJ1-1, with 8 positions matching TRBD1. The CDR3 spans 15 residues. Germline trimming cut 4 bases from V and 4 bases from J; bases unmatched to any gene: 8. Germline values: CDR1 MDHEN, CDR2 SYDVKM. CDR3 loop: CASSSTGEMSTEAFF. CDR3 DNA sequence: TGTGCCAGCAGTTCGACAGGGGAAATGAGCACTGAAGCTTTCTTT. The full variable domain, in which reference TRBV28 and TRBJ1-1 provide the parts outside the CDR3, is DVKVTQSSRYLVKRTGEKVFLECVQDMDHENMFWYRQDPGLGLRLIYFSYDVKMKEKGDIPEGYSVSREKKERFSLILESASTNQTSMYLCASSSTGEMSTEAFFGQGTRLTVV.

This clonotype was recorded at least ten times. The V call is TRBV6-1, the J call TRBJ2-7, with D perhaps TRBD1 (6 bases). Trimming removed 1 base at V and 0 bases at J, with 10 bases between. Germline V CDR1 and CDR2: MNHNS, SASEGT. The CDR3 runs to 15 residues. CDR3 sequence reads: CASSEGQVLSYEQYF. In DNA, the CDR3 is TGTGCCAGCAGTGAAGGACAGGTCCTCTCCTACGAGCAGTACTTC.

This clonotype was seen more than once but under ten times. A much larger clonotype is one base distant, so this may be a read error. The chain uses TRBV5-1 and TRBJ2-1; D is ambiguous. V gave up 0 bases and J gave up 0 bases, with 7 bases separating them. CDR1 SGHRS and CDR2 YFSETQ come from the germline V gene. CDR3 length equals 15 residues. The CDR3 sequence is CASSLVRYSYNEQFF. In DNA, the CDR3 is TGCGCCAGCAGCTTGGTGCGGTACTCCTACAATGAGCAGTTCTTC.

This clonotype was detected ten times or more. This chain connects TRBV6-1 to TRBJ1-5, with a weak D call TRBD1 (6 bases). Germline V gene sequence: CDR1 MNHNS, CDR2 SASEGT. V was cut by 8 bases and J by 3 bases, with 11 bases left in between. The CDR3 has 13 residues. As DNA, the CDR3 is TGTGCCAGCCTACAGGGCCACAATCAGCCCCAGCATTTT. This codes for CASLQGHNQPQHF.

This clonotype was recorded a few times. V and J are TRBV12-3 or TRBV12-4 and TRBJ2-4, with 7 nucleotides matching TRBD1. The CDR3 length is 13 residues. The J segment lost 5 bases and the V segment lost 4 bases, leaving 2 bases of the junction unmatched. CDR3 sequence reads: CASSSGGENIQYF. The CDR3 nucleotides are TGTGCCAGCAGTTCAGGGGGTGAAAACATTCAGTACTTC.

V gene TRBV28 combines with J gene TRBJ2-3, with 8 positions matching TRBD1. This CDR3 has 14 amino acids. Per the germline V gene, CDR1 is MDHEN and CDR2 is SYDVKM. Trimming removed 6 bases from V and 3 bases from J; junction bases left unmatched: 5. The CDR3 DNA reads as TGTGCCAGCAGGTCGACAGGGGAGACAGATACGCAGTATTTT. It is translated as CASRSTGETDTQYF.

This clonotype has ten or more counts. This chain uses TRBV5-1 with TRBJ2-1; 9 bases map to TRBD2. Germline CDR1 and CDR2: SGHRS and YFSETQ. The CDR3 has 15 residues. Trimming took 4 bases from V and 2 from J; bases not matched to a gene: 4. CDR3 region: CASSEREVTYNEQFF. The CDR3 DNA is TGCGCCAGCAGCGAGCGGGAGGTGACCTACAATGAGCAGTTCTTC.

This clonotype was counted ten times or more. The genes are TRBV28 and TRBJ2-1; unclear D gene. The CDR3 covers 12 residues. V shed 5 bases and J shed 4 bases, with 6 bases lying between them. Germline loops: CDR1 MDHEN, CDR2 SYDVKM. CDR3 sequence: CASSRSYNEQFF. The CDR3 DNA reads TGTGCCAGCAGTCGATCATACAATGAGCAGTTCTTC.

This clonotype showed up many times. The chain carries TRBV28 and TRBJ2-7, with D perhaps TRBD1 (5 bases). V was clipped by 5 bases and J by 3 bases, with 23 bases between them. Per the germline V gene, CDR1 is MDHEN and CDR2 is SYDVKM. The CDR3 loop spans 17 amino acids. CDR3 loop: CASSPEPLGVPGYEQYF. The DNA of the CDR3 is TGTGCCAGCAGTCCGGAACCCCTAGGGGTACCAGGCTACGAGCAGTACTTC.

The V gene is TRBV11-3, the J gene TRBJ2-1; 7 bases align to TRBD2. The CDR3 runs to 15 residues. In germline, CDR1 is SGHNT, CDR2 YENEEA. J lost 7 bases, V lost 5 bases, and 11 bases had no gene match. The CDR3 loop reads CASSIAPGGENEQFF. The CDR3 nucleotides read TGTGCCAGCAGCATAGCCCCGGGGGGTGAGAATGAGCAGTTCTTC.

There are many counts of this clonotype. This chain joins TRBV6-1 and TRBJ1-1; 7 nucleotides align to TRBD1. The CDR3 runs to 13 residues. CDR1 MNHNS and CDR2 SASEGT come from the germline V gene. The trim removed 6 bases at V and 2 bases at J, leaving 3 bases unmatched. CDR3 DNA sequence: TGTGCCAGCAGATGGGACAGTAACACTGAAGCTTTCTTT. Its translation: CASRWDSNTEAFF.

The table lists this clonotype with many counts. The rearrangement joins TRBV20-1 to TRBJ2-3; 9 bases map to TRBD2. The V and J ends lost 6 bases and 4 bases, in that order; junction bases with no gene match: 11. Germline V gene data show CDR1 as DFQATT and CDR2 as SNEGSKA (reference sequence). The CDR3 is made up of 15 amino acids. The CDR3 region is CSAATSGSLSDTQYF. CDR3 in DNA: TGCAGTGCGGCAACTAGCGGGTCGCTTTCAGATACGCAGTATTTT.

A few counts support this clonotype. The V gene is TRBV7-2, the J gene TRBJ2-3; 13 nucleotides agree with TRBD2. Looked up from germline, CDR1 is SGHTA and CDR2 is FQGNSA. With V trimmed by 4 bases and J by 2 bases, 9 bases remained unmatched. The CDR3 runs to 18 residues. As DNA, the CDR3 is TGTGCCAGCAGCTACAATAGACTAGCGGGAGGCACCACAGATACGCAGTATTTT. It codes for CASSYNRLAGGTTDTQYF.

This clonotype showed up many times. The chain couples TRBV28 to TRBJ2-7, with 9 nucleotides matching TRBD1. Germline V gene data show CDR1 as MDHEN and CDR2 as SYDVKM. This CDR3 spans 13 amino acids. V gave up 6 bases and J gave up 6 bases; unmatched junction bases: 6. This CDR3 reads CASSGTGRVEQYF. The CDR3 nucleotides are TGTGCCAGCAGCGGGACAGGGCGGGTCGAGCAGTACTTC.

Notes on this clonotype: At one boundary the junction diverges from the germline segment, which might be a read error. This chain links TRBV9 with TRBJ1-3; D call uncertain. Looked up from germline, CDR1 is SGDLS and CDR2 is YYNGEE. CDR3 length: 12 amino acids. The CDR3 region is CASSVRGDTIYF. For the CDR3, the DNA is TGTGCCAGCAGCGTTCGGGGAGACACCATATACTTT. Looking up the rest from reference TRBV9 and TRBJ1-3 gives the full variable domain: DSGVTQTPKHLITATGQRVTLRCSPRSGDLSVYWYQQSLDQGLQFLIQYYNGEERAKGNILERFSAQQFPDLHSELNLSSLELGDSALYFCASSVRGDTIYFGEGSWLTVV.

Ten or more counts support this clonotype. The chain joins TRBV5-1 to TRBJ1-1, with 8 bases that match TRBD1. CDR3 length: 16 amino acids. V lost 4 bases, J lost 6 bases, and 14 bases stayed unmatched. The germline V gene has CDR1 SGHRS and CDR2 YFSETQ. CDR3 sequence: CASSPKQTGAPPEAFF. In DNA, the CDR3 is TGCGCCAGCAGCCCCAAACAGACAGGGGCTCCCCCTGAAGCTTTCTTT.

V is TRBV29-1 and J is TRBJ2-7; 8 nucleotides align to TRBD1. The germline CDR1 and CDR2 sequences are SQVTM and ANQGSEA. The ends lost 1 base at V and 1 base at J; junction bases unmatched: 6. The CDR3 contains 15 residues. The chain's CDR3 is CSVEVEQGASYEQYF. The CDR3 DNA sequence: TGCAGCGTTGAAGTGGAGCAGGGGGCTTCCTACGAGCAGTACTTC.

The chain uses TRBV29-1 and TRBJ2-7; D gene ambiguous. The V gene lost 6 bases and the J gene lost 0 bases, with 9 bases spanning the gap. The CDR3 spans 12 residues. CDR1 and CDR2 from the germline V gene are SQVTM and ANQGSEA. The CDR3 protein is CSVTPSSYEQYF. As DNA, the CDR3 is TGCAGCGTAACACCAAGCTCCTACGAGCAGTACTTC.

There are many counts of this clonotype. This sequence joins TRBV9 and TRBJ1-2; 7 bases line up with TRBD1. The CDR3 extends over 16 amino acids. Germline CDR1 is SGDLS and CDR2 is YYNGEE. Losses at the gene ends were 0 bases for V and 8 bases for J; bases not matched to a gene: 13. CDR3 sequence: CASSVAGPNGQEGYTF. The CDR3 nucleotides read TGTGCCAGCAGCGTAGCAGGACCCAATGGACAGGAAGGCTACACCTTC.

In its sample, this clonotype was seen many times. This rearrangement joins TRBV20-1 to TRBJ1-5; maybe TRBD1 (5 bases). Trimming cost V 0 bases and J 10 bases, with 13 bases left between them. The CDR3 contains 13 residues. Germline CDR1 reads DFQATT; CDR2 reads SNEGSKA (reference sequence). The CDR3 loop is CSAREAGTIPQHF. The DNA of the CDR3 is TGCAGTGCTAGAGAGGCAGGGACGATACCCCAGCATTTT.

This clonotype was seen more than once but under ten times. Being one base from a much bigger clone, this may be a read error. The chain couples TRBV20-1 to TRBJ2-3; 9 bases are a match to TRBD1. Germline V gene lookup returns CDR1 DFQATT and CDR2 SNEGSKA (reference sequence). The CDR3 covers 18 residues. V trimming: 3 bases; J trimming: 1 base; junction bases outside the gene matches: 14. The CDR3 bases are TGCAGTGCTAGGGGGGATCGGTGGGACAGGGCCCGCACAGATACGCAGTATTTT. It specifies CSARGDRWDRARTDTQYF.